This T cell receptor (beta chain) was observed in a study of healthy donors' naive CD4 and CD8 T cells. A linear amplification protocol produced the TCR libraries from 500 ng of total RNA. One entry per CDR3 protein results from TCRdb running MiXCR on the reads. The data contain 180,000 or so distinct CDR3 sequences, about 74% of them singletons. Germline V gene sequence: CDR1 MNHEY, CDR2 SMNVEV (reference sequence). The CDR3 sequence is 15 residues long. V was shortened by 3 bases and J by 1 base, with 12 bases between the two germline ends. The source is a pool of human donors in good health; the sample pools cells from several healthy donors. Material: naive CD4+ and CD8+ T cells sorted from blood, pooled from several donors. This chain joins TRBV27 and TRBJ2-5; D is unclear. The CDR3: CASSFLADLQETQYF. The CDR3 DNA is TGTGCCAGCAGTTTCCTGGCGGACCTCCAAGAGACCCAGTACTTC.